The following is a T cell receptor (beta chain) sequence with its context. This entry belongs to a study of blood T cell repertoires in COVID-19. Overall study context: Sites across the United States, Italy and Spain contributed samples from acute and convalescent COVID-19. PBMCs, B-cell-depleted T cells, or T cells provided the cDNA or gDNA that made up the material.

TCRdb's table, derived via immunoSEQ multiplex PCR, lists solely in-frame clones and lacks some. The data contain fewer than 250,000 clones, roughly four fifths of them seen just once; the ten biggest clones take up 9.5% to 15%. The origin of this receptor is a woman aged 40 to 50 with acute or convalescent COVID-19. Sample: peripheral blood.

CDR3 nucleotide sequence: TGTGCCAGCAGTGAATACAGTTTAACTAATGAAAAACTGTTTTTT. Translating it yields CASSEYSLTNEKLFF. The gene calls are TRBV2 and TRBJ1-4; D ambiguous. Germline CDR1 reads SNHLY; CDR2 reads FYNNEI. The CDR3 has 15 residues. Trimming shortened V by 2 bases and J by 1 base, and 8 bases separated the two germline ends.